This TCR beta chain was sequenced for a study of regulatory T cells in long-lasting Graves disease. Construction of the TCR beta libraries employed iRepertoire HTBI primers in conjunction with Arm-PCR of CDR3 regions. TCRdb independently ran MiXCR on the multiplex PCR reads; one entry per CDR3 protein. The sample includes a few hundred thousand distinct CDR3 sequences, 18% of them seen just once. As concerns this clonotype: A read error is likely, as this CDR3 ends without the conserved phenylalanine or tryptophan.

This CDR3 spans 13 amino acids. CDR1 and CDR2 from the germline V gene are SGHRS and YFSETQ. Trimming cost V 2 bases and J 1 base, with 6 bases left between them. Time point indicated: newly diagnosed GD, antithyroid drugs for less than 3 months. The TCR library was made from RNA that had been extracted from PBMCs in TRIzol. The data were also submitted as part of a second study, on T cells in Graves' hyperthyroidism and ophthalmopathy. This second study notes: Researchers barred patients who had uncontrolled infection, other autoimmune disease, pregnancy or lactation.

Here the sequenced sample was peripheral blood mononuclear cells (PBMCs), taken at new diagnosis, from a patient treated with antithyroid drugs. This TCR was recovered from a woman in her twenties or thirties with Graves disease. The chain links TRBV5-1 to TRBJ1-1; D perhaps matches TRBD1 (5 bases). The CDR3, as DNA: TGCGCCAGCAGCTTACAGGAGAACACTGAAGCTTTCTTA. Translated, it gives CASSLQENTEAFL.